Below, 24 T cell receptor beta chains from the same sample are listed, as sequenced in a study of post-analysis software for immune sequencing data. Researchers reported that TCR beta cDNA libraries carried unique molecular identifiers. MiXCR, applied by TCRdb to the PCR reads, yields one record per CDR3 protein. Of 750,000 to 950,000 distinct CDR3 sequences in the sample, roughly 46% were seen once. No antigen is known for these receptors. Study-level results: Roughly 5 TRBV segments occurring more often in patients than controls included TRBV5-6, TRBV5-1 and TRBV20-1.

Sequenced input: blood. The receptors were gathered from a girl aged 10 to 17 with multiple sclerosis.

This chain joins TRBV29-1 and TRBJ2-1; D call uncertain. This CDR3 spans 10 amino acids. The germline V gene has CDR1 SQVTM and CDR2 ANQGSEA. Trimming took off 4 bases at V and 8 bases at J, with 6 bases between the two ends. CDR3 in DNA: TGCAGCGTTGGTTCTGATGAGCAGTTCTTC. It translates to CSVGSDEQFF.

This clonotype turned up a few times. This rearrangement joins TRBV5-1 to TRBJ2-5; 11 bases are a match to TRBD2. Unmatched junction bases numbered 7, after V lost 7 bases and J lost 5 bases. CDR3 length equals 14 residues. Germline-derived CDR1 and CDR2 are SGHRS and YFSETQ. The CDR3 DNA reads TGCGCCAGCTCGACTAGCGGGATTTTGGAGACCCAGTACTTC. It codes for CASSTSGILETQYF.

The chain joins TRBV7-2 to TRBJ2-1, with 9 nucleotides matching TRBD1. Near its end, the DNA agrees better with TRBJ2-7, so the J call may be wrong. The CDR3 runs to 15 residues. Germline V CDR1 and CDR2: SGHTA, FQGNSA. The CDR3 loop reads CASTLAGTGSNEQYF. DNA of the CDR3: TGTGCCAGTACTCTAGCCGGGACAGGGAGCAATGAGCAGTACTTC.

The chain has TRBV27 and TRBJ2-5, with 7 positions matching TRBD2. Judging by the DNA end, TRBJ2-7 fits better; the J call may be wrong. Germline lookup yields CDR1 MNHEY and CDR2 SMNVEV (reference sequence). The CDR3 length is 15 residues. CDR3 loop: CASSFSLSGTTEQYF. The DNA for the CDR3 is TGTGCCAGCAGTTTCTCTCTCTCCGGGACTACCGAGCAGTACTTC.

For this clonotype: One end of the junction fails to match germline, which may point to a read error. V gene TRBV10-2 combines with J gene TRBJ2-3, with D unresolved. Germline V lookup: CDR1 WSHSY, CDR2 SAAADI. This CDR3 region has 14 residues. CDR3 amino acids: CASSESLLTDTQYF. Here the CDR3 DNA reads TGTGCCAGCAGTGAGTCGTTGCTGACAGATACGCAGTATTTT.

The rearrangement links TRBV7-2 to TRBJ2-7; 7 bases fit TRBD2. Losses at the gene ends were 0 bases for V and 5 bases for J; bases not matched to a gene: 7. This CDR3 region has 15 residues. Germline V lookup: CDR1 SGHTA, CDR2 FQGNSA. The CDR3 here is CASSLAGGPFDEQYF. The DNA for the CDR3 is TGTGCCAGCAGCTTAGCGGGAGGGCCCTTCGACGAGCAGTACTTC.

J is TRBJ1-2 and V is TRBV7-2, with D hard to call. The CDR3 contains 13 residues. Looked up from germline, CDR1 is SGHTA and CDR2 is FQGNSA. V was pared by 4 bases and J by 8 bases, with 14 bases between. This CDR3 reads CASSSRSLLGYTF. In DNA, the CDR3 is TGTGCCAGCAGCTCCCGGTCCCTCCTGGGCTACACCTTC.

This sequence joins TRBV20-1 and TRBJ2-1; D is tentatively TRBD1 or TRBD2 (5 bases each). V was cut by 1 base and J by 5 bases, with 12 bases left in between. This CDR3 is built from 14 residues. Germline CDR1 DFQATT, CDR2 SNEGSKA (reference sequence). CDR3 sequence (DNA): TGCAGTGCTAGAGGTAGGGGACCCAACAATGAGCAGTTCTTC. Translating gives CSARGRGPNNEQFF.

CDR3 in DNA: TGTGCCAGCAGTTACTCCGGCGGATACACTGAAGCTTTCTTT. As protein: CASSYSGGYTEAFF. J is TRBJ1-1 and V is TRBV6-5; D gene uncertain. Per the germline V gene, CDR1 is MNHEY and CDR2 is SVGAGI. This CDR3 is 14 amino acids long. Trimming removed 0 bases from V and 3 bases from J, with 8 bases in between.

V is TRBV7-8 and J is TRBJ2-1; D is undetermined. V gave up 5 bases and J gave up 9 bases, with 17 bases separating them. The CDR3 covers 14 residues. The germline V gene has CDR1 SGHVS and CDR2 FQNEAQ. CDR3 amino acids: CASSLVSVKGEQFF. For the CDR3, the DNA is TGTGCCAGCAGCCTAGTTTCTGTGAAGGGTGAGCAGTTCTTC.

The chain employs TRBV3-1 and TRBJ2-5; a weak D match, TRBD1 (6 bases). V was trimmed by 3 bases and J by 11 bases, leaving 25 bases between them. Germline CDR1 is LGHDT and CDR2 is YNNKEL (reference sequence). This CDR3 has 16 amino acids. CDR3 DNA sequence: TGTGCCAGCAGCCAGGGGTCTCGTACAGGGAAGGCCAAGCAGTACTTC. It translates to CASSQGSRTGKAKQYF.

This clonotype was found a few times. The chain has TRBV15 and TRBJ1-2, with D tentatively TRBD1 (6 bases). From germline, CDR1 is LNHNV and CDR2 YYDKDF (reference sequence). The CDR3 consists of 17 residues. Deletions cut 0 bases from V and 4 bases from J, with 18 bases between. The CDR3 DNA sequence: TGTGCCACCAGCAGAGATAAATTACGAACAGGGAGCTATGGCTACACCTTC. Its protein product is CATSRDKLRTGSYGYTF.

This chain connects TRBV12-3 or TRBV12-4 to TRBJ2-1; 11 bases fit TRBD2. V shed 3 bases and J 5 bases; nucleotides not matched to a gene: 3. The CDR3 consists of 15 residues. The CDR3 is CASSFTSGRDNEQFF. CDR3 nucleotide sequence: TGTGCCAGCAGTTTTACTAGCGGGAGAGACAATGAGCAGTTCTTC.

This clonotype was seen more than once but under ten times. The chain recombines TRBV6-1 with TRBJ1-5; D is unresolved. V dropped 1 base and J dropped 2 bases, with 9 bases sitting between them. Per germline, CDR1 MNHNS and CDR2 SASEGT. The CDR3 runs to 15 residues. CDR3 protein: CASSEGPGGNQPQHF. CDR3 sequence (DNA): TGTGCCAGCAGTGAAGGGCCCGGTGGCAATCAGCCCCAGCATTTT.

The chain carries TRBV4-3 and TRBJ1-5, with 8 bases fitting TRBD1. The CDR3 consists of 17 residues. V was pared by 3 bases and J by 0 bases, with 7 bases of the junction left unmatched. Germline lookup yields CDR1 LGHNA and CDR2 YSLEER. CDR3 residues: CASSQPRDRTSNQPQHF. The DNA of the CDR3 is TGCGCCAGCAGCCAGCCTCGGGACAGGACTAGCAATCAGCCCCAGCATTTT.

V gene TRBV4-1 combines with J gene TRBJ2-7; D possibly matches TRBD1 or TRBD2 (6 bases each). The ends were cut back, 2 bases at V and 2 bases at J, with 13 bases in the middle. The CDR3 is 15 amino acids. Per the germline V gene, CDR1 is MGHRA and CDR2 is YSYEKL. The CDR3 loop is CASSQQGTPPYEQYF. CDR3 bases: TGCGCCAGCAGCCAACAGGGGACTCCCCCCTACGAGCAGTACTTC.

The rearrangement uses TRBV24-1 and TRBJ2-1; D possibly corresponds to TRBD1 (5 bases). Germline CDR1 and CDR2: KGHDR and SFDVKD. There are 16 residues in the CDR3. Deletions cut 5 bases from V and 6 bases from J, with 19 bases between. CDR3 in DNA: TGTGCCACCAGTGCCTTATTCGGGCAGGGTGGCAATGAGCAGTTCTTC. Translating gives CATSALFGQGGNEQFF.

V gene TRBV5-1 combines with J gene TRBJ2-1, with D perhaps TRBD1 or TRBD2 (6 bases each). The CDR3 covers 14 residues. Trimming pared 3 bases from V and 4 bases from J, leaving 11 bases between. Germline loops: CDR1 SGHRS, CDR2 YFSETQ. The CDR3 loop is CASSYPGAYNEQFF. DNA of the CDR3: TGCGCCAGCAGCTACCCGGGGGCTTACAATGAGCAGTTCTTC.

CDR3 protein: CSAKGHEQWQGEQYF. In DNA form, the CDR3 reads TGCAGTGCTAAGGGCCATGAACAGTGGCAGGGTGAGCAGTACTTC. The rearrangement links TRBV20-1 to TRBJ2-7, with D tentatively TRBD1 (5 bases). V was pared by 4 bases and J by 7 bases, with 23 bases between. This CDR3 comprises 15 residues. Germline CDR1 DFQATT, CDR2 SNEGSKA (reference sequence).

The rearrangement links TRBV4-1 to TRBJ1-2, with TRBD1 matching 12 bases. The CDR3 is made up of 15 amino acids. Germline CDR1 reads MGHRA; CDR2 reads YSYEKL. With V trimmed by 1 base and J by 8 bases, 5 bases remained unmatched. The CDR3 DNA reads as TGCGCCAGCAGCCAAGGGGGACAGGGGGCGTTCGGCTACACCTTC. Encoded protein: CASSQGGQGAFGYTF.

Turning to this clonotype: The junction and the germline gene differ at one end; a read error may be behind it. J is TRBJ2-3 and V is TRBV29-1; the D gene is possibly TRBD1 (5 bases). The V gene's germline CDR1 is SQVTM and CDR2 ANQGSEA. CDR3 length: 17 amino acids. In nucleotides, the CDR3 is TGCAGCGTTGAAGAACTCCCAAGGACCGACAGCACAGATACGCGGTATTTT. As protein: CSVEELPRTDSTDTRYF.

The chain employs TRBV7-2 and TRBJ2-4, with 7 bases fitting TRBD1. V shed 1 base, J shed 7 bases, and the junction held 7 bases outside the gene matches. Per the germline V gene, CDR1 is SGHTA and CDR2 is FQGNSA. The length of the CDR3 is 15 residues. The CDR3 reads CASSLEGTASNIQYF. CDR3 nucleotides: TGTGCCAGCAGCTTAGAGGGGACAGCAAGCAACATTCAGTACTTC.

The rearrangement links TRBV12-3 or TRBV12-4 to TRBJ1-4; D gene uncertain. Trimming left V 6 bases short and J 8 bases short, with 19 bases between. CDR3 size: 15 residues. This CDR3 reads CASSFNIGMKEKLFF. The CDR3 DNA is TGTGCCAGCAGCTTCAACATAGGGATGAAAGAAAAACTGTTTTTT.

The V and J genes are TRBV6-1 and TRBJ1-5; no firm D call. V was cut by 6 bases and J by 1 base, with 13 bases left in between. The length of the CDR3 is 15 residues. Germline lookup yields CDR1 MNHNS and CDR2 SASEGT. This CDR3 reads CASSGGDGSNQPQHF. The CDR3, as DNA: TGTGCCAGCAGCGGAGGAGATGGGAGCAATCAGCCCCAGCATTTT.